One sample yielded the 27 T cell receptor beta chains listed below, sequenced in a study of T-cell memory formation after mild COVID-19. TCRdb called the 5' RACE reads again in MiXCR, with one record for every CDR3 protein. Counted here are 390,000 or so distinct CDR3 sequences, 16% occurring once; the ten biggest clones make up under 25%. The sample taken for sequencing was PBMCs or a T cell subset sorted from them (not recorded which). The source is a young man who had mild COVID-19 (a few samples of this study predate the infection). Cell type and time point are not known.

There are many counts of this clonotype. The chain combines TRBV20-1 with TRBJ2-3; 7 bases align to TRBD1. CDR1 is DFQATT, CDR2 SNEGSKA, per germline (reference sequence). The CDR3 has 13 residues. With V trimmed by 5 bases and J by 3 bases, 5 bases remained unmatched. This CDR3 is CSAGQARTDTQYF. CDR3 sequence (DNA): TGCAGTGCTGGACAGGCCCGGACAGATACGCAGTATTTT.

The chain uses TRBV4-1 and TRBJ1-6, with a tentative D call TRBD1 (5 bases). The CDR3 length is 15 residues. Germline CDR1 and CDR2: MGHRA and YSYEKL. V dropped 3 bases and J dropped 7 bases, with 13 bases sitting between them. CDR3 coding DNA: TGCGCCAGCAGCCACCGGGACCTGGGCAATTCACCCCTCCACTTT. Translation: CASSHRDLGNSPLHF.

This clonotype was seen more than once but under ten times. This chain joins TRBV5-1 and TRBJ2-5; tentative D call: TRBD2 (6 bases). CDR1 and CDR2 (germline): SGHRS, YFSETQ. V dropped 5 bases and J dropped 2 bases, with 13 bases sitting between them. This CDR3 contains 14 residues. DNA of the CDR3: TGCGCCAGCAGAAAGGGCGGGGCGCAAGAGACCCAGTACTTC. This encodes CASRKGGAQETQYF.

CDR3 loop: CSARDRGYNEQFF. CDR3 nucleotides: TGCAGTGCTAGGGACAGGGGATACAATGAGCAGTTCTTC. The chain employs TRBV20-1 and TRBJ2-1; TRBD1 matches at 9 bases. This CDR3 comprises 13 residues. The germline V gene encodes CDR1 DFQATT and CDR2 SNEGSKA (reference sequence). Trimming at V came to 3 bases and at J to 4 bases, leaving 1 base not matched to a gene.

As DNA, the CDR3 is TGTGCCAGCAGCCGAGCCGAGGGGAGGTCTGAAGCTTTCTTT. Its translation is CASSRAEGRSEAFF. The genes are TRBV7-9 and TRBJ1-1, with D maybe TRBD1 (5 bases). The CDR3 contains 14 residues. Germline V CDR1 and CDR2: SEHNR, FQNEAQ (reference sequence). Trimming pared 5 bases from V and 6 bases from J, leaving 16 bases between.

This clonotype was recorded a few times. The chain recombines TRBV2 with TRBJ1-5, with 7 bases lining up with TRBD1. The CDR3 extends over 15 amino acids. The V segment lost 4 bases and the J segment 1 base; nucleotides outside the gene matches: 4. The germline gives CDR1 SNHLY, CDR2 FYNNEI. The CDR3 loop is CASSGYRGSNQPQHF. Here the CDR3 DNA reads TGTGCCAGCAGTGGATACAGGGGAAGCAATCAGCCCCAGCATTTT.

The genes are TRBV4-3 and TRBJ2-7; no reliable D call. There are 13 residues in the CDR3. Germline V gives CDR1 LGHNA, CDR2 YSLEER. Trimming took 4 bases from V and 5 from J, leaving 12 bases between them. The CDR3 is CASSPRAVDEQYF. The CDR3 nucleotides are TGCGCCAGCAGCCCTCGGGCGGTCGACGAGCAGTACTTC.

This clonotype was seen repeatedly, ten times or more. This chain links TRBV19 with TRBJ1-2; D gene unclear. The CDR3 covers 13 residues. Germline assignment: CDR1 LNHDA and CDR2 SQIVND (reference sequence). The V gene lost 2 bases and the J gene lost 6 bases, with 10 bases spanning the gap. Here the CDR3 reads CASSISVGNGYTF. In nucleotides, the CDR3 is TGTGCCAGTAGTATATCGGTGGGGAATGGCTACACCTTC. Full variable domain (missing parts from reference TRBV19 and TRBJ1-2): DGGITQSPKYLFRKEGQNVTLSCEQNLNHDAMYWYRQDPGQGLRLIYYSQIVNDFQKGDIAEGYSVSREKKESFPLTVTSAQKNPTAFYLCASSISVGNGYTFGSGTRLTVV.

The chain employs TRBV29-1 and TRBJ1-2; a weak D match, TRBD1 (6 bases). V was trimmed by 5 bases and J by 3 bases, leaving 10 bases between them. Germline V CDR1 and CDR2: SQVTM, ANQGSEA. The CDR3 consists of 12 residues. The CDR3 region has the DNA TGCAGCGTTCTTAGGACAGACTATGGCTACACCTTC. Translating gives CSVLRTDYGYTF.

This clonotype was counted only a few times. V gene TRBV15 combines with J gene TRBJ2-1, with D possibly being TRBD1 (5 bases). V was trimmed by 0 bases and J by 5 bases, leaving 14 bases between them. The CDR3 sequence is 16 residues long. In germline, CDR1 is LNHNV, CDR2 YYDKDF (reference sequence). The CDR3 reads CATSREAQGPDNEQFF. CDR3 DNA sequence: TGTGCCACCAGCAGAGAAGCTCAGGGCCCCGACAATGAGCAGTTCTTC.

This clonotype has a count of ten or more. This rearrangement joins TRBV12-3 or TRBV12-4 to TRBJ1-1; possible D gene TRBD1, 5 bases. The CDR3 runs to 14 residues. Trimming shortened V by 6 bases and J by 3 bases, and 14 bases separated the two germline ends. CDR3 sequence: CASRHRDRYTEAFF. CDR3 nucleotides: TGTGCCAGCAGACACCGGGACCGGTACACTGAAGCTTTCTTT.

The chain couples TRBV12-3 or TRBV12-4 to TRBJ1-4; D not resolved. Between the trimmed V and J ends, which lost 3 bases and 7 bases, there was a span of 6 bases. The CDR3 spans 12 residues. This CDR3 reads CASSFDLEKLFF. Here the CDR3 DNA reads TGTGCCAGCAGTTTTGACCTTGAAAAACTGTTTTTT.

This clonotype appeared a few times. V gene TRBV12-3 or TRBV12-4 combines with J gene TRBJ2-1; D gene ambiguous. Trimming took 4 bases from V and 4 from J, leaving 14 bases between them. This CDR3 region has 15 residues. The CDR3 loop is CASSSPPSSYNEQFF. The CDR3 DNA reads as TGTGCCAGCAGTTCGCCCCCCAGTTCGTACAATGAGCAGTTCTTC.

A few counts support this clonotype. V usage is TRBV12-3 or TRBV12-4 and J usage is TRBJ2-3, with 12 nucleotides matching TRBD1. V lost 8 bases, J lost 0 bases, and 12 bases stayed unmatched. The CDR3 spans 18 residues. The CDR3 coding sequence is TGTGCCAGCTCCGATGGGACAGGGGGCTCGCCTAGCACAGATACGCAGTATTTT. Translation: CASSDGTGGSPSTDTQYF.

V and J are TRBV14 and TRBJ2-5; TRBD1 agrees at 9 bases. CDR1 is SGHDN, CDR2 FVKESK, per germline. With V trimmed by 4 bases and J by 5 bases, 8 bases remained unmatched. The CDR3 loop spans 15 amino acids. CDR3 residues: CASSPWTGEKETQYF. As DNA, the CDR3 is TGTGCCAGCAGCCCCTGGACAGGGGAAAAGGAGACCCAGTACTTC.

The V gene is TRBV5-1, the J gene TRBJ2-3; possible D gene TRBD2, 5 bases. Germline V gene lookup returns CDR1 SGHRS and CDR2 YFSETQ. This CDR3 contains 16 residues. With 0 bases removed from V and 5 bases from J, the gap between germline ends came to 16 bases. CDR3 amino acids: CASSLARDLGEDTQYF. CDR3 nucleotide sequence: TGCGCCAGCAGCTTGGCGAGGGATTTGGGCGAAGATACGCAGTATTTT.

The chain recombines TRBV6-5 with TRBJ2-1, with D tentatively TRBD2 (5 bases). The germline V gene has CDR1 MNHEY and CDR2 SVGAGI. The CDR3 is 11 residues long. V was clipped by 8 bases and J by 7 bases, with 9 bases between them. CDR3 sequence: CASQIANEQFF. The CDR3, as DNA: TGTGCCAGCCAAATAGCGAATGAGCAGTTCTTC.

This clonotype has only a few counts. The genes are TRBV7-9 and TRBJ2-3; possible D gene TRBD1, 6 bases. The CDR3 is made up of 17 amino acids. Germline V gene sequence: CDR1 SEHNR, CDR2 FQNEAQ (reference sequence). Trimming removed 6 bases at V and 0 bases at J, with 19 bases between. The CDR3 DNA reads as TGTGCCAGCAGTCCATCGACAGGCCGCTCTAGCACAGATACGCAGTATTTT. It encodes CASSPSTGRSSTDTQYF.

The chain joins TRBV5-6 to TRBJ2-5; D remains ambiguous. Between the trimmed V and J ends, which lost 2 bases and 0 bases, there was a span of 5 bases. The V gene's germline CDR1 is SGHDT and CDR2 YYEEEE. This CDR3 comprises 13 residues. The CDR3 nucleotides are TGTGCCAGCAGCTTAACGTACCAAGAGACCCAGTACTTC. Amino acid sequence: CASSLTYQETQYF.

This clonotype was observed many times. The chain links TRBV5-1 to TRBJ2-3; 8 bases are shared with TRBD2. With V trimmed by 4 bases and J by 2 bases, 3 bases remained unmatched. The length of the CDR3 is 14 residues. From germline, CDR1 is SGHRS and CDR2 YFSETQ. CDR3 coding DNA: TGCGCCAGCAGCATAGCGGGGTTCACAGATACGCAGTATTTT. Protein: CASSIAGFTDTQYF.

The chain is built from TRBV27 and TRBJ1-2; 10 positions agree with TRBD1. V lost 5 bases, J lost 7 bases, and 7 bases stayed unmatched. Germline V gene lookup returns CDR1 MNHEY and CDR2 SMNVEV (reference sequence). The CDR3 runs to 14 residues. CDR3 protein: CASSPDRGLSGYTF. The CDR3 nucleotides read TGTGCCAGCAGTCCTGACAGGGGGCTTTCTGGCTACACCTTC.

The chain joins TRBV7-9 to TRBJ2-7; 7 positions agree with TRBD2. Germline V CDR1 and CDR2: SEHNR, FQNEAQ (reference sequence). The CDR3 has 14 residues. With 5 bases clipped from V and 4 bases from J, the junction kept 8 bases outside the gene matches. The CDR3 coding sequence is TGTGCCAGCAGCATTTCGTGGACTAGTTACGAGCAGTACTTC. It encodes CASSISWTSYEQYF.

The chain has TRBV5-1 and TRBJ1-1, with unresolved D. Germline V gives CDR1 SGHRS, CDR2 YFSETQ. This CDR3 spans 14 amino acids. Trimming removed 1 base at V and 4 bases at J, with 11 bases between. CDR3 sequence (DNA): TGCGCCAGCAGCTTGCTGCCGGAGGGCACTGAAGCTTTCTTT. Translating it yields CASSLLPEGTEAFF.

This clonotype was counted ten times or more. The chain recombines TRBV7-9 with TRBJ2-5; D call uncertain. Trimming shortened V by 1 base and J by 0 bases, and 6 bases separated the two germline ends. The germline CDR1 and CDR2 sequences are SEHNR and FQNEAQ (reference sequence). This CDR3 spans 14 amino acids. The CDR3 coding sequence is TGTGCCAGCAGCTTAGACCCGTACCAAGAGACCCAGTACTTC. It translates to CASSLDPYQETQYF.

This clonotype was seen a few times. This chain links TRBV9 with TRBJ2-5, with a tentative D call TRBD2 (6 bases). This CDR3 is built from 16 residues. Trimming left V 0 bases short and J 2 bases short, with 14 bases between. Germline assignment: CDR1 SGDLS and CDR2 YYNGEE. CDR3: CASSVGRASEQETQYF. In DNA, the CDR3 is TGTGCCAGCAGCGTAGGACGGGCTAGCGAACAAGAGACCCAGTACTTC.

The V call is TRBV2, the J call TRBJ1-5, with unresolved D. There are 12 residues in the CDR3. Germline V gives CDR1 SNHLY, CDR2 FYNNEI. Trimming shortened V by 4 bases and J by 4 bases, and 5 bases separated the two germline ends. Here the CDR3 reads CASSAENQPQHF. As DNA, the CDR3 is TGTGCCAGCAGTGCTGAAAATCAGCCCCAGCATTTT.

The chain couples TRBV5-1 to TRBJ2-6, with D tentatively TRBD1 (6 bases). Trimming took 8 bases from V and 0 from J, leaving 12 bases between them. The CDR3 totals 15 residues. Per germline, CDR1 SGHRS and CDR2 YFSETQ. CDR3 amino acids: CASGTPDSGANVLTF. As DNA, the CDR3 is TGCGCCAGTGGGACACCAGACTCTGGGGCCAACGTCCTGACTTTC.